A selection of T cell receptor beta chains follows, all from one sample in a study of cytomegalovirus exposure and HLA in healthy donors. Sequencing was performed with immunoSEQ multiplex PCR; in TCRdb, only in-frame clones are kept and a portion is missing. The table shows 150,000 to 200,000 clones, with 85% occurring only once. The sample consisted of PBMCs. The source of these receptors is a man aged 18-30 years in good health and CMV-seropositive. CDR3s include the opening cysteine and the closing phenylalanine or tryptophan. The D gene is left open where the match is weak. Rows may omit the clone size; those that give it use once, few, many or a size class.

clone size: -; D gene: TRBD2; V gene: TRBV5-6; J gene: TRBJ2-3; CDR3 DNA: TGTGCCAGCAGCTTGGGCGGGGGGAGCACAGATACGCAGTATTTT; CDR3 protein: CASSLGGGSTDTQYF
clone size: -; D gene: TRBD1; V gene: TRBV2; J gene: TRBJ1-1; CDR3 DNA: TGTGCCAGCAGTGATCAAGGGACAGGGGCTGAAGCTTTCTTT; CDR3 protein: CASSDQGTGAEAFF
clone size: -; D gene: -; V gene: TRBV7-9; J gene: TRBJ1-2; CDR3 DNA: TGTGCCAGCAGCATGACAGCTGAGCATGGCTACACCTTC; CDR3 protein: CASSMTAEHGYTF
clone size: once; D gene: TRBD1; V gene: TRBV6-5; J gene: TRBJ1-5; CDR3 DNA: TGTGCCAGCAGCGCCGGGACAGGGGGACAGCCCCAGCATTTT; CDR3 protein: CASSAGTGGQPQHF
clone size: -; D gene: -; V gene: TRBV18; J gene: TRBJ2-1; CDR3 DNA: TGTGCCAGCTCACCAGAGCTAGGCTCGTTGTTCTTC; CDR3 protein: CASSPELGSLFF
clone size: -; D gene: TRBD2; V gene: TRBV6-1; J gene: TRBJ2-7; CDR3 DNA: TGTGCCAGCAGTGACGCGGGAGCCTACTACGAGCAGTACTTC; CDR3 protein: CASSDAGAYYEQYF
clone size: -; D gene: -; V gene: TRBV7-6; J gene: TRBJ2-3; CDR3 DNA: TGTGCCAGCAGCTTAGCGGGCAGGGATACGCAGTATTTT; CDR3 protein: CASSLAGRDTQYF
clone size: -; D gene: TRBD2; V gene: TRBV4-2; J gene: TRBJ2-7; CDR3 DNA: TGTGCCAGCAGCCAAGTCAGTACCGGGACTAGGGTGTACGAGCAGTACTTC; CDR3 protein: CASSQVSTGTRVYEQYF
clone size: -; D gene: TRBD1; V gene: TRBV7-9; J gene: TRBJ2-1; CDR3 DNA: TGTGCCAGCAGCTTAGCGCTGGGGCAGGGGGAAGGGAATGAGCAGTTCTTC; CDR3 protein: CASSLALGQGEGNEQFF
clone size: -; D gene: -; V gene: TRBV28; J gene: TRBJ2-1; CDR3 DNA: TGTGCCAGCAGTTCCCCCGGGATTCGGTCCAGTGATGAGCAGTTCTTC; CDR3 protein: CASSSPGIRSSDEQFF
clone size: -; D gene: TRBD2; V gene: TRBV5-1; J gene: TRBJ2-5; CDR3 DNA: TGCGCCAGCAGCTTGGAACCTAGCGGGGCCCGACAAGAGACCCAGTACTTC; CDR3 protein: CASSLEPSGARQETQYF
clone size: -; D gene: -; V gene: TRBV27; J gene: TRBJ1-2; CDR3 DNA: TGTGCCAGCAGGTCTGCTACTGGACAGAACTATGGCTACACCTTC; CDR3 protein: CASRSATGQNYGYTF
clone size: -; D gene: -; V gene: TRBV10-2; J gene: TRBJ2-7; CDR3 DNA: TGCGCCAGCAGTGAGTCCTACGGGAGCGACTACGAGCAGTACTTC; CDR3 protein: CASSESYGSDYEQYF
clone size: -; D gene: -; V gene: TRBV25-1; J gene: TRBJ1-3; CDR3 DNA: TGTGCCAGCAGTGAAATACAGGGCTCTGGAAACACCATATATTTT; CDR3 protein: CASSEIQGSGNTIYF
clone size: -; D gene: TRBD2; V gene: TRBV28; J gene: TRBJ2-7; CDR3 DNA: TGTGCCAGCACTTATAGGGGAGGGTCCTACGAGCAGTACTTC; CDR3 protein: CASTYRGGSYEQYF
clone size: -; D gene: TRBD2; V gene: TRBV12-5; J gene: TRBJ2-1; CDR3 DNA: TGTGCTAGTGGTTTGGGTCAGGGAGGGTACAATGAGCAGTTCTTC; CDR3 protein: CASGLGQGGYNEQFF
clone size: -; D gene: -; V gene: TRBV4-2; J gene: TRBJ2-3; CDR3 DNA: TGTGCCAGCAGCCAAGAGGGCGGGGCAAGCACAGATACGCAGTATTTT; CDR3 protein: CASSQEGGASTDTQYF
clone size: -; D gene: TRBD2; V gene: TRBV11-1; J gene: TRBJ2-3; CDR3 DNA: TGTGCCAGCAGCTTGGCTAGCGGGGCCCGCACAGATACGCAGTATTTT; CDR3 protein: CASSLASGARTDTQYF
clone size: -; D gene: -; V gene: TRBV28; J gene: TRBJ1-1; CDR3 DNA: TGTGCCAGCAGTTTATCACTGGGAGAGGGAGAAAACACTGAAGCTTTCTTT; CDR3 protein: CASSLSLGEGENTEAFF
clone size: -; D gene: -; V gene: TRBV28; J gene: TRBJ2-7; CDR3 DNA: TGTGCCAGCAGTTTATCAGGGTTGGGCTACGAGCAGTACTTC; CDR3 protein: CASSLSGLGYEQYF
clone size: -; D gene: -; V gene: TRBV6-1; J gene: TRBJ2-5; CDR3 DNA: TGTGCCAGCAGTGAACCAGTCCAAGAGACCCAGTACTTC; CDR3 protein: CASSEPVQETQYF
clone size: -; D gene: -; V gene: TRBV10-3; J gene: TRBJ2-1; CDR3 DNA: TGTGCCATCTGCGACCCCGACGAGGCCTACAATGAGCAGTTCTTC; CDR3 protein: CAICDPDEAYNEQFF
clone size: -; D gene: TRBD1; V gene: TRBV28; J gene: TRBJ1-2; CDR3 DNA: TGTGCCAGCAGCTCGGCGGGACAGGGGGATAACTATGGCTACACCTTC; CDR3 protein: CASSSAGQGDNYGYTF
clone size: -; D gene: TRBD1; V gene: TRBV28; J gene: TRBJ1-3; CDR3 DNA: TGTGCCAGCAGGCCCGGGGGACAGGGGAACACCATATATTTT; CDR3 protein: CASRPGGQGNTIYF
clone size: -; D gene: TRBD1; V gene: TRBV27; J gene: TRBJ1-1; CDR3 DNA: TGTGCCAGCGGTAGACAGGGTGTGGGCACTGAAGCTTTCTTT; CDR3 protein: CASGRQGVGTEAFF
clone size: -; D gene: TRBD2; V gene: TRBV28; J gene: TRBJ2-1; CDR3 DNA: TGTGCCAGCACCAGGGGTCTAGCGGGGGTTAATGAGCAGTTCTTC; CDR3 protein: CASTRGLAGVNEQFF
clone size: -; D gene: -; V gene: TRBV6-5; J gene: TRBJ1-1; CDR3 DNA: TGTGCCAGCAGTTTACTTGGCGGGGGCCTGGGGACTGAAGCTTTCTTT; CDR3 protein: CASSLLGGGLGTEAFF
clone size: -; D gene: TRBD1; V gene: TRBV4-1; J gene: TRBJ2-1; CDR3 DNA: TGCGCCAGCAGCCAAGATCTTGGGACAGGGGAAGCCAATGAGCAGTTCTTC; CDR3 protein: CASSQDLGTGEANEQFF
clone size: -; D gene: TRBD1; V gene: TRBV7-9; J gene: TRBJ2-7; CDR3 DNA: TGTGCCAGCAGCTTTCCCGGACAGGGGCAGTACTTC; CDR3 protein: CASSFPGQGQYF
clone size: -; D gene: TRBD1; V gene: TRBV27; J gene: TRBJ2-5; CDR3 DNA: TGTGCCAGCAGTTTAAGGGACAGGGCAGTAGAGACCCAGTACTTC; CDR3 protein: CASSLRDRAVETQYF
clone size: -; D gene: -; V gene: TRBV6-6; J gene: TRBJ1-5; CDR3 DNA: TGTGCCAGCAGTTCCGTAAATAGCAATCAGCCCCAGCATTTT; CDR3 protein: CASSSVNSNQPQHF
clone size: -; D gene: -; V gene: TRBV2; J gene: TRBJ2-2; CDR3 DNA: TGTGCCAGCAATGGAGTCACCGGGGAGCTGTTTTTT; CDR3 protein: CASNGVTGELFF
clone size: -; D gene: -; V gene: TRBV5-1; J gene: TRBJ1-1; CDR3 DNA: TGCGCCAGCAGTTTGCTGGGGGGGGTTGACACTGAAGCTTTCTTT; CDR3 protein: CASSLLGGVDTEAFF
clone size: -; D gene: -; V gene: TRBV5-4; J gene: TRBJ2-7; CDR3 DNA: TGTGCCAGCAGTTCGTCTGGAGCAACCTACGAGCAGTACTTC; CDR3 protein: CASSSSGATYEQYF
clone size: once; D gene: -; V gene: TRBV30; J gene: TRBJ2-1; CDR3 DNA: TGTGCCTGGAGTGTGGGCTGGGAGCAGTTCTTC; CDR3 protein: CAWSVGWEQFF
clone size: -; D gene: TRBD2; V gene: TRBV15; J gene: TRBJ2-3; CDR3 DNA: TGTGCCACCAGCAGCGGACGACTAGCGGGGCCCACAGATACGCAGTATTTT; CDR3 protein: CATSSGRLAGPTDTQYF
clone size: -; D gene: -; V gene: TRBV7-2; J gene: TRBJ1-5; CDR3 DNA: TGTGCCAGCAGCTTAGATAGCCTGAGACCCCAGCATTTT; CDR3 protein: CASSLDSLRPQHF
clone size: -; D gene: -; V gene: TRBV5-6; J gene: TRBJ1-1; CDR3 DNA: TGTGCCAGCAGCTTGTCGGGCTCGATGGGGACACCAAATTCTGAAGCTTTCTTT; CDR3 protein: CASSLSGSMGTPNSEAFF
clone size: -; D gene: TRBD1; V gene: TRBV5-1; J gene: TRBJ2-5; CDR3 DNA: TGCGCCAGCAGCACCGGGACAGGGGTACAAGAGACCCAGTACTTC; CDR3 protein: CASSTGTGVQETQYF
clone size: -; D gene: -; V gene: TRBV2; J gene: TRBJ1-1; CDR3 DNA: TGTGCCAGCAGTGAAGCGCTACACAGTGGGGCCACTGAAGCTTTCTTT; CDR3 protein: CASSEALHSGATEAFF